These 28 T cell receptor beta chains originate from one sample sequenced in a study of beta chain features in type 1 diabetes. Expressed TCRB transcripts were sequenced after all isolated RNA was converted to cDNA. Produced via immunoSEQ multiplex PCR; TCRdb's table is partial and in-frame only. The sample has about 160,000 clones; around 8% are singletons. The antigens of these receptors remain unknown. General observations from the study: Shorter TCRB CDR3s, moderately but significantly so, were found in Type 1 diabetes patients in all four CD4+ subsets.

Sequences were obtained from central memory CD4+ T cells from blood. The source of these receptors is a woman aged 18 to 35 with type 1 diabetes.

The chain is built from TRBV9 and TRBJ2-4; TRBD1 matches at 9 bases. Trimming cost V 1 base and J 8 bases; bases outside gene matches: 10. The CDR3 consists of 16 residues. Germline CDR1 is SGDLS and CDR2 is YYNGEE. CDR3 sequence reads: CASSVSPTTGGDIQYF. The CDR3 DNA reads TGTGCCAGCAGCGTAAGCCCCACGACAGGGGGGGACATTCAGTACTTC. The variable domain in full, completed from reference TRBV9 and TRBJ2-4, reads DSGVTQTPKHLITATGQRVTLRCSPRSGDLSVYWYQQSLDQGLQFLIQYYNGEERAKGNILERFSAQQFPDLHSELNLSSLELGDSALYFCASSVSPTTGGDIQYFGAGTRLSVL.

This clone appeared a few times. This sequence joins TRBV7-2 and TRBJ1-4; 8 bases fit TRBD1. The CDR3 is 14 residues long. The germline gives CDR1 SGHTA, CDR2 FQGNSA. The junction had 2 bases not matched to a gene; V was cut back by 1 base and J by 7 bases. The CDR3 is CASSLGQGREKLFF. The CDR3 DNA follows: TGTGCCAGCAGCTTAGGACAGGGGCGTGAAAAACTGTTTTTT.

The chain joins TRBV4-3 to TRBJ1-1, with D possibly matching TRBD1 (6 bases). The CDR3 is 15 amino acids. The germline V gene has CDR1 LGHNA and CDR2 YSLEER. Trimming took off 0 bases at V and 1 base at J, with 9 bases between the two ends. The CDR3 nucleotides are TGCGCCAGCAGCCAAGATACAGGGCGGAACACTGAAGCTTTCTTT. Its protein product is CASSQDTGRNTEAFF.

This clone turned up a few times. CDR3 bases: TGTGCCAGCAGCTTAGTTGGAGGGGTGGATTTTCGAATTGAAAAACTGTTTTTT. Residues: CASSLVGGVDFRIEKLFF. The chain combines TRBV11-2 with TRBJ1-4; tentatively, D is TRBD1 (5 bases). This CDR3 is built from 18 residues. V shed 1 base and J shed 7 bases, with 22 bases lying between them. Germline V CDR1 and CDR2: SGHAT, FQNNGV.

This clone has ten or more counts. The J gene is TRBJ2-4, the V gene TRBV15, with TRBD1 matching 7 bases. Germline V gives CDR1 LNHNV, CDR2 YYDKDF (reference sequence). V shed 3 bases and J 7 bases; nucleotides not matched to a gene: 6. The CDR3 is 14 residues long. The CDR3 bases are TGTGCCACCAGCAGGGACAGGTTCGGCAACATTCAGTACTTC. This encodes CATSRDRFGNIQYF.

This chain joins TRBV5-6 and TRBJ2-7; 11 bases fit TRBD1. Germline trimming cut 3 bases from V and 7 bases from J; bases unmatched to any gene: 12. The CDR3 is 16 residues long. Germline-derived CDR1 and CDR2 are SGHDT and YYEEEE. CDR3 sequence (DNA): TGTGCCAGCAGCTCCAACCCTGGACAGGGGGCGGGGGAGCAGTACTTC. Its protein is CASSSNPGQGAGEQYF.

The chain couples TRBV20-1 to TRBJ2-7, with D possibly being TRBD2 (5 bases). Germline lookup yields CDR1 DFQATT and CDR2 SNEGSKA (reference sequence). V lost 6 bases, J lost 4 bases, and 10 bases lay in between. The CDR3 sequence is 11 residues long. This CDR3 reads CSAEGGYEQYF. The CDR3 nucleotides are TGCAGTGCCGAAGGCGGGTACGAGCAGTACTTC.

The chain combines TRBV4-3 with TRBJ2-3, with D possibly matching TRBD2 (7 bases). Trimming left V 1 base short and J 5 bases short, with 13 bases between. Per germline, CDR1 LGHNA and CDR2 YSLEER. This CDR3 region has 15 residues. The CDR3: CASSQAGGGGDTQYF. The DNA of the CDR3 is TGCGCCAGCAGCCAAGCGGGGGGCGGGGGAGATACGCAGTATTTT.

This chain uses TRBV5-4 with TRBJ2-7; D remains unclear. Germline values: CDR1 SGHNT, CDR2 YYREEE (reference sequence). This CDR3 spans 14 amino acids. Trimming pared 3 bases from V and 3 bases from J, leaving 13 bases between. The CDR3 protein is CASSSSQNLYEQYF. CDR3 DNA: TGTGCCAGCAGCTCCTCACAGAACCTCTACGAGCAGTACTTC.

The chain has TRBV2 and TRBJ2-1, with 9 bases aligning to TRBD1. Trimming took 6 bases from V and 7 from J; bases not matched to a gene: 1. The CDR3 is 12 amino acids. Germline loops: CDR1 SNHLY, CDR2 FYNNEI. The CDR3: CASRGTGNEQFF. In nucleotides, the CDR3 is TGTGCCAGCAGGGGGACAGGGAATGAGCAGTTCTTC.

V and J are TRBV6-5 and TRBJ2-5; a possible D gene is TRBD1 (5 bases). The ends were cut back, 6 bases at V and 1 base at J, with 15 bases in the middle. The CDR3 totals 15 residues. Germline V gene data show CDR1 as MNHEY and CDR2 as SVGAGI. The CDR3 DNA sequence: TGTGCCAGCAGCACCAGACAGATGGGCCAAGAGACCCAGTACTTC. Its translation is CASSTRQMGQETQYF.

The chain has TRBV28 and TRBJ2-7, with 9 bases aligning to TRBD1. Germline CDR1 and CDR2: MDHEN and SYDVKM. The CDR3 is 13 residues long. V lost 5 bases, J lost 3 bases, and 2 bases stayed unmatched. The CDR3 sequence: CASSGTGSYEQYF. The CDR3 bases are TGTGCCAGCAGTGGGACAGGGAGCTACGAGCAGTACTTC.

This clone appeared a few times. In DNA, the CDR3 is TGTGCCAGCAGCTCTCCGGAGGGGCGACGTTTCTTT. This gives the protein CASSSPEGRRFF. The chain is built from TRBV7-3 and TRBJ1-1; possibly TRBD1 for D (5 bases). Germline values: CDR1 SGHTA, CDR2 FQGTGA. The V and J ends lost 4 bases and 13 bases respectively, with 16 bases between them. The CDR3 is 12 residues long.

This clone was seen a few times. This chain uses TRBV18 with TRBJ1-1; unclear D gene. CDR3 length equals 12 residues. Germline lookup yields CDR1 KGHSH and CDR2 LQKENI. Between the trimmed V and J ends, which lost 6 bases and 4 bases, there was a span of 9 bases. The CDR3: CASSQEVTEAFF. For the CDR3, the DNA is TGTGCCAGCTCCCAGGAGGTCACTGAAGCTTTCTTT.

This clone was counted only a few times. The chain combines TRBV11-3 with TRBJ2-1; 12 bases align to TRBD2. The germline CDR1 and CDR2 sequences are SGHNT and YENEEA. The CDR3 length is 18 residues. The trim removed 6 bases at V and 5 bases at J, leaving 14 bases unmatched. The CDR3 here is CASRTRTSGTGRHNEQFF. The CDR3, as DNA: TGTGCCAGCAGGACCCGGACTAGCGGGACGGGGCGTCACAATGAGCAGTTCTTC.

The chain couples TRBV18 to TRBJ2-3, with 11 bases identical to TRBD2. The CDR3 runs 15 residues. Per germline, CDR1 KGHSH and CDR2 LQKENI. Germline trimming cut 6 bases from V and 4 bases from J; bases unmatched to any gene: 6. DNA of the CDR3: TGTGCCAGCTCTCCGACTAGCGGGGATTCAGATACGCAGTATTTT. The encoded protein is CASSPTSGDSDTQYF.

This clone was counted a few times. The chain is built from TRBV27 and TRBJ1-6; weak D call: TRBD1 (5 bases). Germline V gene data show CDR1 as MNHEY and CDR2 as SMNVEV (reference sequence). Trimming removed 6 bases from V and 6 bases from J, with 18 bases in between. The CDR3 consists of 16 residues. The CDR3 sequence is CASSPTGGEFNSPLHF. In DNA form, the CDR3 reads TGTGCCAGCAGCCCTACCGGGGGAGAGTTTAATTCACCCCTCCACTTT.

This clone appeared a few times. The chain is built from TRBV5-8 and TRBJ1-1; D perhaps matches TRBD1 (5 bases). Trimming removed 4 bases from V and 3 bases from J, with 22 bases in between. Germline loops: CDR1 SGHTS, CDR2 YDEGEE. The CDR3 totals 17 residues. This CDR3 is CASSPPLGLTPYTEAFF. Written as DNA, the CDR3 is TGTGCCAGCAGCCCGCCTTTGGGACTAACACCGTACACTGAAGCTTTCTTT.

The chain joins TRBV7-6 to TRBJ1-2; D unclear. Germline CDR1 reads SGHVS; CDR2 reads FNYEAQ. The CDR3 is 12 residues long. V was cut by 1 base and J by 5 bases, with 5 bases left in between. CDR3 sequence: CASSLELYGYTF. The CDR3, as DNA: TGTGCCAGCAGCTTAGAGCTATATGGCTACACCTTC.

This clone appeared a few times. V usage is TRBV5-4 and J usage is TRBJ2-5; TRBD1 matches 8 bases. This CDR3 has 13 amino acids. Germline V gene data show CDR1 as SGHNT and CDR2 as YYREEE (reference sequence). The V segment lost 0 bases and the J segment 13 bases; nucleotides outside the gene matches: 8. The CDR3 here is CASSLAGTGLGYF. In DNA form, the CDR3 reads TGTGCCAGCAGCTTGGCTGGGACAGGCCTCGGGTACTTC.

CDR3: CASSFGSSGANVLTF. The CDR3 nucleotides are TGTGCCAGCAGCTTCGGGAGCTCTGGGGCCAACGTCCTGACTTTC. V is TRBV7-2 and J is TRBJ2-6; D might be TRBD2 (6 bases). The V end was cut by 3 bases, the J end by 0 bases, with 6 bases between. Germline CDR1 is SGHTA and CDR2 is FQGNSA. The CDR3 sequence is 15 residues long.

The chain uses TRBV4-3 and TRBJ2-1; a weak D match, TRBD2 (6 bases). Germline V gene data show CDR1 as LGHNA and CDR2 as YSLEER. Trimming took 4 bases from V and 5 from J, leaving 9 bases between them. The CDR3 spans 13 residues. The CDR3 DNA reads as TGCGCCAGCAGCCGCGGGACGAACAATGAGCAGTTCTTC. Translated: CASSRGTNNEQFF.

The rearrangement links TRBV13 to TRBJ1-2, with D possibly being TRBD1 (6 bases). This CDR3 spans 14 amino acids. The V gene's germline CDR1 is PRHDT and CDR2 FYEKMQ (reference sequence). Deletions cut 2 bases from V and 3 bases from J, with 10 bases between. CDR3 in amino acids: CASSLFPGDYGYTF. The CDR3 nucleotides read TGTGCCAGCAGCTTATTCCCAGGGGACTATGGCTACACCTTC.

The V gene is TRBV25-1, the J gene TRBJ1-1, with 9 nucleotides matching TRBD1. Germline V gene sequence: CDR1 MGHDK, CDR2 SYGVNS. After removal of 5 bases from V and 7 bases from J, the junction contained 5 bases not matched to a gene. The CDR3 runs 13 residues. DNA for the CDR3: TGTGCCAGCAGTCCGACAGGGGGTGGTGAAGCTTTCTTT. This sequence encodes CASSPTGGGEAFF.

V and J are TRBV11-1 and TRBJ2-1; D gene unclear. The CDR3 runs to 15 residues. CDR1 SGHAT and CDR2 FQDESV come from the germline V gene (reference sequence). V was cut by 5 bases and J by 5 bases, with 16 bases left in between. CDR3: CASSQGSRGNNEQFF. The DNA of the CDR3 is TGTGCCAGCAGCCAAGGATCGAGAGGCAACAATGAGCAGTTCTTC.

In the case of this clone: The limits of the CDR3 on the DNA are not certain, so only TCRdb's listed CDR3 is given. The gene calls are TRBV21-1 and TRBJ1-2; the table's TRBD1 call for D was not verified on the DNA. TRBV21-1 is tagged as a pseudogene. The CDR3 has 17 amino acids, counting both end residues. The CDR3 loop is CASSKVWGQGAGYGYTF.

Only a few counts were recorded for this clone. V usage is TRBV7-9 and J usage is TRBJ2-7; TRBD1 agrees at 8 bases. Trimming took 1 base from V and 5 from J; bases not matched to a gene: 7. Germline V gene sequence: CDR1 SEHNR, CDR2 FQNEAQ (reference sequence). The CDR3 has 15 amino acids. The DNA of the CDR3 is TGTGCCAGCAGCTTAGTGGGCAGGGGGCTACACGAGCAGTACTTC. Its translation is CASSLVGRGLHEQYF.

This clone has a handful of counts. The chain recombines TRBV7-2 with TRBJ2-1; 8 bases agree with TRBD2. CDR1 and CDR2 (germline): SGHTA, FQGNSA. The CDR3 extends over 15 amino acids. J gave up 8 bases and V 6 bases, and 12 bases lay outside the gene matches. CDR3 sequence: CASSHPGLGSDEQFF. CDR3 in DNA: TGTGCCAGCAGTCACCCGGGACTAGGATCGGATGAGCAGTTCTTC. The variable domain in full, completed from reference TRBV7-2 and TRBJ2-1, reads GAGVSQSPSNKVTEKGKDVELRCDPISGHTALYWYRQSLGQGLEFLIYFQGNSAPDKSGLPSDRFSAERTGGSVSTLTIQRTQQEDSAVYLCASSHPGLGSDEQFFGPGTRLTVL.